The next 13 T cell receptor beta chains were all read from a single sample in a study of blood T cell repertoires in COVID-19. Profiling relied on immunoSEQ multiplex PCR, and the TCRdb table lists in-frame clones only, not all of them. The data show about 67,000 clones, about 82% seen once. Sequencing used peripheral blood. The receptor set was obtained from a human donor in a cohort sampled during active COVID-19.

The rearrangement links TRBV27 to TRBJ1-2, with TRBD1 as a possible D gene (6 bases). Germline loops: CDR1 MNHEY, CDR2 SMNVEV (reference sequence). V lost 6 bases to trimming and J lost 5 bases, with 13 bases between them. The CDR3 has 13 amino acids. This CDR3 reads CASRLRGGYGYTF. CDR3 in DNA: TGTGCCAGCAGACTCAGGGGAGGGTATGGCTACACCTTC.

The rearrangement links TRBV28 to TRBJ2-7, with 7 bases lining up with TRBD1. Trimming removed 5 bases from V and 2 bases from J; junction bases left unmatched: 9. The CDR3 has 15 residues. Per the germline V gene, CDR1 is MDHEN and CDR2 is SYDVKM. The CDR3, as DNA: TGTGCCAGCAGTCTTACGGGGCAGGGGGCCTACGAGCAGTACTTC. This encodes CASSLTGQGAYEQYF.

The CDR3 DNA is TGTGCCAGCATCCCTGGGGGGTTATCCTACAATGAGCAGTTCTTC. Protein sequence: CASIPGGLSYNEQFF. The chain combines TRBV2 with TRBJ2-1; tentatively, D is TRBD2 (6 bases). V lost 7 bases, J lost 1 base, and 14 bases lay in between. The CDR3 runs to 15 residues. Germline V CDR1 and CDR2: SNHLY, FYNNEI.

The DNA of the CDR3 is TGTGCCAGCAGCAAGAGGGGGGGGAGCTACACAGATACGCAGTATTTT. Its translation: CASSKRGGSYTDTQYF. This chain connects TRBV11-3 to TRBJ2-3; perhaps TRBD2 as D (7 bases). Germline V gene data show CDR1 as SGHNT and CDR2 as YENEEA. Trimming pared 5 bases from V and 2 bases from J, leaving 17 bases between. This CDR3 has 16 residues.

The chain carries TRBV18 and TRBJ1-2; 7 nucleotides match TRBD1. V lost 3 bases, J lost 4 bases, and 11 bases stayed unmatched. CDR1 is KGHSH, CDR2 LQKENI, per germline. The CDR3 length is 16 residues. The CDR3 here is CASSPMTGNSGYGYTF. CDR3 nucleotides: TGTGCCAGCTCACCGATGACAGGGAATTCGGGCTATGGCTACACCTTC. Complete variable domain (other parts from reference TRBV18 and TRBJ1-2): NAGVMQNPRHLVRRRGQEARLRCSPMKGHSHVYWYRQLPEEGLKFMVYLQKENIIDESGMPKERFSAEFPKEGPSILRIQQVVRGDSAAYFCASSPMTGNSGYGYTFGSGTRLTVV.

The rearrangement joins TRBV3-1 (or the pseudogene TRBV3-2) to TRBJ1-2, with D tentatively TRBD1 (5 bases). The CDR3 contains 14 residues. Per the germline V gene, CDR1 is LGHDT and CDR2 is YNNKEL (reference sequence). V was clipped by 4 bases and J by 8 bases, with 17 bases between them. The chain's CDR3 is CASSLYQGLVGYTF. The CDR3 nucleotides read TGTGCCAGCAGCCTTTACCAGGGCTTGGTCGGCTACACCTTC.

The chain links TRBV27 to TRBJ1-5; 8 nucleotides agree with TRBD1. The CDR3 is 13 residues long. The ends lost 10 bases at V and 5 bases at J; junction bases unmatched: 7. Germline V lookup: CDR1 MNHEY, CDR2 SMNVEV (reference sequence). In DNA, the CDR3 is TGTGCCACCCGGACAGGGTTCGATCAGCCCCAGCATTTT. It yields the protein CATRTGFDQPQHF.

V usage is TRBV2 and J usage is TRBJ1-3; 8 bases agree with TRBD1. The CDR3 is 15 amino acids. V lost 6 bases and J lost 7; bases outside the gene matches: 11. Germline V gene sequence: CDR1 SNHLY, CDR2 FYNNEI. CDR3 loop: CASREQFQGANTIYF. As DNA, the CDR3 is TGTGCCAGCAGAGAACAATTCCAGGGGGCCAACACCATATATTTT.

CDR3 DNA sequence: TGTGCCAGCAGCTTTGGGCGGGGAAGTTTTACGCAGTATTTT. This translates into CASSFGRGSFTQYF. This rearrangement joins TRBV7-9 to TRBJ2-3; the D gene is possibly TRBD2 (6 bases). This CDR3 contains 14 residues. Germline V CDR1 and CDR2: SEHNR, FQNEAQ (reference sequence). V lost 3 bases and J 8 bases, leaving 15 bases between the germline ends.

The chain links TRBV13 to TRBJ2-2; tentative D call: TRBD2 (7 bases). The CDR3 has 15 amino acids. V dropped 6 bases and J dropped 6 bases, with 17 bases sitting between them. CDR1 PRHDT and CDR2 FYEKMQ come from the germline V gene (reference sequence). Here the CDR3 DNA reads TGTGCCAGCAGATGGGGGGGCCAAGCAGCCGGGGAGCTGTTTTTT. It yields the protein CASRWGGQAAGELFF. Together with reference TRBV13 and TRBJ2-2, the CDR3 gives the full variable domain: AAGVIQSPRHLIKEKRETATLKCYPIPRHDTVYWYQQGPGQDPQFLISFYEKMQSDKGSIPDRFSAQQFSDYHSELNMSSLELGDSALYFCASRWGGQAAGELFFGEGSRLTVL.

This clone was counted only a few times. V usage is TRBV29-1 and J usage is TRBJ2-7; D uncertain. CDR3 length: 12 residues. Trimming pared 4 bases from V and 0 bases from J, leaving 7 bases between. Germline V gene lookup returns CDR1 SQVTM and CDR2 ANQGSEA. DNA for the CDR3: TGCAGCGTTGCTGGAGTCTCCTACGAGCAGTACTTC. Protein product: CSVAGVSYEQYF.

The chain uses TRBV6-5 and TRBJ1-1, with D perhaps TRBD1 (6 bases). The CDR3 extends over 11 amino acids. Trimming shortened V by 7 bases and J by 9 bases, and 12 bases separated the two germline ends. The germline V gene has CDR1 MNHEY and CDR2 SVGAGI. CDR3 loop: CASMNRVQAFF. CDR3 sequence (DNA): TGTGCCAGCATGAACAGGGTACAAGCTTTCTTT.

The sample holds a few counts of this clone. The rearrangement uses TRBV7-8 and TRBJ1-5; 7 bases are shared with TRBD1. CDR1 is SGHVS, CDR2 FQNEAQ, per germline. CDR3 length: 15 amino acids. Germline trimming cut 2 bases from V and 7 bases from J; bases unmatched to any gene: 8. This CDR3 is CASSLFSLQGQPQHF. In DNA, the CDR3 is TGTGCCAGCAGCTTATTCTCCCTACAGGGGCAGCCCCAGCATTTT.